Listed below are T cell receptor beta chains from one sample, sequenced in a study of radiotherapy plus CTLA-4 blockade in lung cancer. TCRdb's table, derived via immunoSEQ multiplex PCR, lists solely in-frame clones and lacks some. The sample has 90,000 to 100,000 clones, approximately 74% seen once. The sequencing here drew on peripheral blood, taken from a patient treated with radiotherapy plus ipilimumab. Receptors originate from a human donor with non-small cell lung cancer who had a partial response to radiotherapy plus ipilimumab. Some clones in this sample may be carry-over from other donors' samples. Each CDR3 is given with its conserved first and last residue. Each record gives: J gene, V gene, CDR3 protein.

j_gene: TRBJ1-1
v_gene: TRBV7-2
CDR3aa: CASSLGQNTEAFF

j_gene: TRBJ1-5
v_gene: TRBV4-3
CDR3aa: CASSRVAGGAQHF

j_gene: TRBJ2-2
v_gene: TRBV23-1
CDR3aa: CASSRHRWYTGELFF

j_gene: TRBJ2-2
v_gene: TRBV7-2
CDR3aa: CASSPVAGGFTGELFF

j_gene: TRBJ2-7
v_gene: TRBV6-5
CDR3aa: CASSLQGLGYEQYF

j_gene: TRBJ1-3
v_gene: TRBV5-1
CDR3aa: CASSLNEGNTIYF

j_gene: TRBJ1-6
v_gene: TRBV28
CDR3aa: CASSLGWPSSYNSPLHF

j_gene: TRBJ2-1
v_gene: TRBV7-3
CDR3aa: CASSYTSGAYNEQFF

j_gene: TRBJ2-7
v_gene: TRBV28
CDR3aa: CASSSPAGQGAGYEQYF

j_gene: TRBJ2-7
v_gene: TRBV6-1
CDR3aa: CASSLKRQGREQYF

j_gene: TRBJ2-7
v_gene: TRBV7-3
CDR3aa: CASSWTGTAEQYF

j_gene: TRBJ2-3
v_gene: TRBV7-2
CDR3aa: CASSWGGVKDTQYF

j_gene: TRBJ2-1
v_gene: TRBV10-3
CDR3aa: CAISEGPTRNNEQFF

j_gene: TRBJ2-7
v_gene: TRBV5-6
CDR3aa: CASSRLVGEQYF

j_gene: TRBJ1-1
v_gene: TRBV5-6
CDR3aa: CASSLTGMNTEAFF

j_gene: TRBJ2-4
v_gene: TRBV28
CDR3aa: CASRGELGGLAKNIQYF

j_gene: TRBJ2-2
v_gene: TRBV30
CDR3aa: CAWTLSTGANTGELFF

j_gene: TRBJ1-6
v_gene: TRBV6-1
CDR3aa: CASSGFPPSSYNSPLHF

j_gene: TRBJ2-5
v_gene: TRBV7-9
CDR3aa: CASSLVLAGGQETQYF

j_gene: TRBJ1-5
v_gene: TRBV11-2
CDR3aa: CASSRQINQPQHF

j_gene: TRBJ2-7
v_gene: TRBV15
CDR3aa: CATSIISGRRAREQYF

j_gene: TRBJ1-4
v_gene: TRBV6-5
CDR3aa: CASSYSPRATNEKLFF

j_gene: TRBJ2-7
v_gene: TRBV15
CDR3aa: CATSRDGGLALSEQYF

j_gene: TRBJ1-2
v_gene: TRBV29-1
CDR3aa: CSGQGADYGYTF

j_gene: TRBJ2-7
v_gene: TRBV7-2
CDR3aa: CASSLDAGGQYEQYF

j_gene: TRBJ1-4
v_gene: TRBV18
CDR3aa: CASSPPRPNEKLFF

j_gene: TRBJ2-1
v_gene: TRBV5-4
CDR3aa: CASSWDISSRNEQFF

j_gene: TRBJ2-5
v_gene: TRBV9
CDR3aa: CASSVDSGSGETQYF

j_gene: TRBJ1-2
v_gene: TRBV18
CDR3aa: CASSPRDTEGGYTF

j_gene: TRBJ1-5
v_gene: TRBV18
CDR3aa: CASSPGGQTGPQHF

j_gene: TRBJ1-1
v_gene: TRBV7-9
CDR3aa: CASSYLRGEAFF

j_gene: TRBJ1-3
v_gene: TRBV11-2
CDR3aa: CASSRSGNTIYF

j_gene: TRBJ2-7
v_gene: TRBV7-5
CDR3aa: CVRSLRYREGVSYEQYF

j_gene: TRBJ2-7
v_gene: TRBV5-1
CDR3aa: CASSITGTPYEQYF

j_gene: TRBJ2-1
v_gene: TRBV11-2
CDR3aa: CASSLEGGGYNEQFF

j_gene: TRBJ2-2
v_gene: TRBV5-1
CDR3aa: CASSSRQGSTGELFF

j_gene: TRBJ2-3
v_gene: TRBV6-5
CDR3aa: CASSYSGGLSTDTQYF

j_gene: TRBJ2-1
v_gene: TRBV7-9
CDR3aa: CASSSGGFSYNEQFF

j_gene: TRBJ1-4
v_gene: TRBV6-1
CDR3aa: CASGWPPSGEKLFF

j_gene: TRBJ2-5
v_gene: TRBV11-2
CDR3aa: CASSLLWTGAETQYF

j_gene: TRBJ2-5
v_gene: TRBV6-1
CDR3aa: CASSALTSGGQETQYF

j_gene: TRBJ2-1
v_gene: TRBV9
CDR3aa: CASSVGYHNEQFF

j_gene: TRBJ2-5
v_gene: TRBV2
CDR3aa: CASNPRGQETQYF

j_gene: TRBJ1-1
v_gene: TRBV6-5
CDR3aa: CASQGNTEAFF

j_gene: TRBJ2-5
v_gene: TRBV19
CDR3aa: CASSIRGFETQYF

j_gene: TRBJ2-1
v_gene: TRBV5-1
CDR3aa: CASSPSSGGASNEQFF